The present T cell receptor (beta chain) was sequenced within a study of T cell responses to AZD1222 COVID-19 vaccine. The study's findings and limits: Dominant at 160-218 and 743-854, vaccine-associated CD4 TCRs also spanned spike. Among AZD1222 vaccinees, only 5 or 6 were seropositive at baseline. There were repertoire samples only from the period after the peak T cell response.

For this clone: Its target is unknown.

Assay used: immunoSEQ multiplex PCR; TCRdb lists only in-frame clones, some missing. Among 110,000 to 150,000 clones listed, around 94% were seen once. The sequence came from an adult who had recovered from COVID-19. Sequenced material: peripheral blood, taken after recovery from COVID-19.

CDR3 DNA sequence: TGTGCCACCAGCGGCAGGGGGCTAGAGACCCAGTACTTC. Translated, it gives CATSGRGLETQYF. The chain carries TRBV15 and TRBJ2-5, with 8 bases identical to TRBD1. CDR1 is LNHNV, CDR2 YYDKDF, per germline (reference sequence). Trimming removed 5 bases from V and 4 bases from J; junction bases left unmatched: 3. This CDR3 spans 13 amino acids.